This T cell receptor beta chain was found in a study of blood T cells in healthy people across ages. Overall study: Through template switching, about one barcoded beta molecule was captured per two T cells, as measured in model experiments. Study results and limitations: Among T cells, TCR beta diversity per million cells dropped roughly linearly as age rose. Both naive CD4+ cell counts and diversity were greater in long-lived donors than in aged donors.

It was with a sample-barcoded 5' primer and a J-beta primer mix that a second PCR of about 7 to 12 cycles was run. Every molecule of cDNA carried a tag from a template-switch adaptor with 12 random nucleotides. TCRdb independently ran MiXCR on the 5' RACE reads; one entry per CDR3 protein. The table lists fewer than 700,000 distinct CDR3 sequences, roughly 41% of them singletons, with around 30% in the top ten. There are 16 residues in the CDR3. Losses at the gene ends were 1 base for V and 8 bases for J; bases not matched to a gene: 8. CDR1 is SGHTA and CDR2 is FQGNSA in the germline V gene. This clonotype was observed many times. What it binds is unknown.

Sample: blood. The rearrangement links TRBV7-2 to TRBJ2-1, with 10 nucleotides matching TRBD1. The TCR sequence derives from an elderly man in good health. This CDR3 is CASSLVSGTGEYEQFF. CDR3 coding DNA: TGTGCCAGCAGCTTAGTATCCGGGACAGGGGAGTATGAGCAGTTCTTC.